This T cell receptor beta chain derives from a study of T cells after yellow fever vaccination. Study in general: SMART-Seq v4 Ultra Low Input served to prepare low-cell-number fractions.

Points from the study as a whole: Compared with primary, the secondary response was weaker and peaked at day 5, not 15.

On this clonotype itself: Its antigen is currently unknown.

TCR cDNA was made by 5'RACE template switching, adding a universal primer site and UMIs. TCRdb reanalysed the 5' RACE reads using MiXCR and keeps one entry per CDR3 protein. The sample shows about 320,000 distinct CDR3 sequences, around 13% of them seen only once. This clonotype was sampled from a man aged 18 to 30 who received the YFV17D yellow fever vaccine. The sequences come from CD4+ T cells sorted from PBMCs, collected 15 days after the yellow fever booster vaccination.

This CDR3 is CASTEMDTQYF. In DNA, the CDR3 is TGCGCCAGCACGGAGATGGATACGCAGTATTTT. The chain joins TRBV5-1 to TRBJ2-3; D is unclear. V was pared by 6 bases and J by 6 bases, with 8 bases between. CDR3 size: 11 residues. Germline CDR1 reads SGHRS; CDR2 reads YFSETQ.